This T cell receptor beta chain was identified during a study of radiation and T cells in renal cell carcinoma. The study, taken as a whole, reports: Only small tumor regions of roughly 1 g were sampled. Dominant CDR3 motifs occupied more repertoire in irradiated than control tumors. In nephrectomy-only tumors, top 100 clonotypes averaged around 40%, versus 54% irradiated.

With regard to this clone: Its antigen is unidentified.

Profiling relied on immunoSEQ multiplex PCR, and the TCRdb table lists in-frame clones only, not all of them. The table includes 7,500 to 10,000 clones, 55% to 70% detected once. Treatment specified: treatment-naive control, cytoreductive nephrectomy. Control tumor donors were a few females and 11 males, median age 57 years. Germline loops: CDR1 SGHAT, CDR2 FQNNGV. J lost 5 bases, V lost 6 bases, and 8 bases had no gene match. This CDR3 spans 14 amino acids. Sequencing used tumor tissue, obtained from a patient whose treatment was nephrectomy without radiotherapy. The rearrangement uses TRBV11-2 and TRBJ2-3; 7 nucleotides match TRBD1. The TCR sequence derives from a man aged 55 to 70 with renal cell carcinoma. In nucleotides, the CDR3 is TGTGCCAGCAGTATTACAGGGGCGGTAGATACGCAGTATTTT. Translating gives CASSITGAVDTQYF.